Presented here are 18 T cell receptor beta chains from one specimen sequenced in a study of shared clonotypes between healthy human individuals (dated by TCRdb to 2019 to 2021). Library preparation employed the immunoSEQ multiplex PCR assay. TCRdb stores this immuneACCESS table with in-frame sequences only. Part of the clones is absent; in the studies checked, under half of the shortfall reflects unresolved V genes, and no reason is known for the rest. Within this sample are roughly 1,600,000 clones, with 98% of them counted one time only. Under 0.45% of the sample is in the top ten clones. The specimen sequenced was naive CD4+ T cells sorted from blood. What the cell subset or site label conveys for this sample: CD45RA+ positively selected. The origin of the receptors is a man aged 25 to 45 in good health.

The rearrangement links TRBV6-6 to TRBJ2-7; the match to TRBD2 covers 7 bases. CDR3 size: 14 residues. CDR1 is MNHNY and CDR2 is SVGAGI in the germline V gene (reference sequence). The J segment lost 6 bases and the V segment lost 4 bases, leaving 9 bases of the junction unmatched. CDR3 DNA sequence: TGTGCCAGCAGTTTCGCGGGAGTTTGGGGCGAGCAGTACTTC. Protein: CASSFAGVWGEQYF.

The V call is TRBV10-3, the J call TRBJ2-3; D possibly corresponds to TRBD1 (5 bases). V was trimmed by 6 bases and J by 3 bases, leaving 13 bases between them. The CDR3 loop spans 14 amino acids. CDR1 is ENHRY, CDR2 SYGVKD, per germline. CDR3: CAISSDSFTDTQYF. The CDR3 bases are TGTGCCATCAGCTCCGACAGTTTTACAGATACGCAGTATTTT.

The genes are TRBV2 and TRBJ1-5; D call uncertain. Per the germline V gene, CDR1 is SNHLY and CDR2 is FYNNEI. V was shortened by 2 bases and J by 4 bases, with 9 bases between the two germline ends. This CDR3 contains 14 residues. The CDR3 protein is CASSESSGNQPQHF. CDR3 bases: TGTGCCAGCAGTGAATCTTCCGGGAATCAGCCCCAGCATTTT.

The chain recombines TRBV28 with TRBJ1-1; D gene uncertain. The V gene's germline CDR1 is MDHEN and CDR2 SYDVKM. The CDR3 length is 15 residues. The germline V and J ends were trimmed by 2 bases and 3 bases, with 13 bases remaining between them. The DNA of the CDR3 is TGTGCCAGCAGTTTAGGGTCCAGTGATGACACTGAAGCTTTCTTT. Its protein is CASSLGSSDDTEAFF.

This chain's CDR3 is CASSQGWRKAANTDTQYF. DNA of the CDR3: TGCGCCAGCAGCCAAGGGTGGCGCAAGGCGGCGAACACAGATACGCAGTATTTT. The chain employs TRBV4-3 and TRBJ2-3; D is unresolved. From germline, CDR1 is LGHNA and CDR2 YSLEER. The V and J ends lost 1 base and 2 bases respectively, with 19 bases between them. The CDR3 loop spans 18 amino acids.

J is TRBJ2-3 and V is TRBV19; the D is unclear. Germline V gene sequence: CDR1 LNHDA, CDR2 SQIVND (reference sequence). The CDR3 runs 13 residues. Trimming removed 4 bases from V and 4 bases from J, with 9 bases in between. Here the CDR3 reads CASSTGPPDTQYF. As DNA, the CDR3 is TGTGCCAGTAGTACTGGACCACCAGATACGCAGTATTTT. Full variable domain (missing parts from reference TRBV19 and TRBJ2-3): DGGITQSPKYLFRKEGQNVTLSCEQNLNHDAMYWYRQDPGQGLRLIYYSQIVNDFQKGDIAEGYSVSREKKESFPLTVTSAQKNPTAFYLCASSTGPPDTQYFGPGTRLTVL.

The chain joins TRBV19 to TRBJ2-7; TRBD2 matches at 14 bases. The V and J ends lost 4 bases and 7 bases, in that order; junction bases with no gene match: 6. Germline CDR1 reads LNHDA; CDR2 reads SQIVND (reference sequence). The CDR3 has 15 residues. Written as DNA, the CDR3 is TGTGCCAGTAGTAGTACTCGACTAGCGGGAGGGGAGCAGTACTTC. As protein: CASSSTRLAGGEQYF. The variable domain in full, with the rest retrieved from reference TRBV19 and TRBJ2-7, is DGGITQSPKYLFRKEGQNVTLSCEQNLNHDAMYWYRQDPGQGLRLIYYSQIVNDFQKGDIAEGYSVSREKKESFPLTVTSAQKNPTAFYLCASSSTRLAGGEQYFGPGTRLTVT.

This chain links TRBV6-6 with TRBJ2-5, with 8 bases aligning to TRBD2. V trimming: 0 bases; J trimming: 2 bases; junction bases outside the gene matches: 2. The CDR3 consists of 15 residues. From germline, CDR1 is MNHNY and CDR2 SVGAGI (reference sequence). Here the CDR3 reads CASSYSPSGQETQYF. Written as DNA, the CDR3 is TGTGCCAGCAGTTACTCTCCTAGCGGGCAAGAGACCCAGTACTTC.

The genes are TRBV30 and TRBJ2-2; no clear D. Germline V lookup: CDR1 GTSNPN, CDR2 SVGIG (reference sequence). V lost 2 bases and J 4 bases, leaving 5 bases between the germline ends. The CDR3 spans 12 residues. In DNA, the CDR3 is TGTGCCTGGAGTCCATTCACCGGGGAGCTGTTTTTT. Residues: CAWSPFTGELFF. Filled out from reference TRBV30 and TRBJ2-2, the complete variable domain reads SQTIHQWPATLVQPVGSPLSLECTVEGTSNPNLYWYRQAAGRGLQLLFYSVGIGQISSEVPQNLSASRPQDRQFILSSKKLLLSDSGFYLCAWSPFTGELFFGEGSRLTVL.

For the CDR3, the DNA is TGTGCCAGCTCACCCCGAGCCGGGGGACAGGGGGCGACTGAAGCTTTCTTT. It specifies CASSPRAGGQGATEAFF. The rearrangement uses TRBV18 and TRBJ1-1; 12 bases align to TRBD1. V shed 3 bases, J shed 5 bases, and the junction held 10 bases outside the gene matches. This CDR3 comprises 17 residues. The germline gives CDR1 KGHSH, CDR2 LQKENI.

The chain has TRBV10-2 and TRBJ2-7; perhaps TRBD2 as D (6 bases). Germline V gene data show CDR1 as WSHSY and CDR2 as SAAADI. The CDR3 is 14 residues long. Between the trimmed V and J ends, which lost 0 bases and 12 bases, there was a span of 18 bases. CDR3: CASSESSIGGPRYF. CDR3 DNA: TGCGCCAGCAGTGAGTCTTCGATCGGGGGACCAAGGTACTTC.

This chain uses TRBV5-1 with TRBJ2-7; 7 nucleotides align to TRBD1. The germline V gene has CDR1 SGHRS and CDR2 YFSETQ. This CDR3 is 12 amino acids long. The V and J ends lost 8 bases and 2 bases, in that order; junction bases with no gene match: 4. In DNA form, the CDR3 reads TGCGCCAGTACAGGGGATGCCTACGAGCAGTACTTC. It codes for CASTGDAYEQYF.

The J gene is TRBJ2-7, the V gene TRBV28, with 10 positions matching TRBD1. This CDR3 has 15 amino acids. The V and J ends lost 2 bases and 1 base, in that order; junction bases with no gene match: 2. The germline V gene encodes CDR1 MDHEN and CDR2 SYDVKM. The CDR3 DNA is TGTGCCAGCAGTTTAACGGGACAGGGGTCCTACGAGCAGTACTTC. It yields the protein CASSLTGQGSYEQYF.

The chain joins TRBV2 to TRBJ2-5; the match to TRBD2 covers 12 bases. The CDR3 covers 15 residues. Losses at the gene ends were 5 bases for V and 6 bases for J; bases not matched to a gene: 7. Looked up from germline, CDR1 is SNHLY and CDR2 is FYNNEI. In nucleotides, the CDR3 is TGTGCCAGCAGTACGACTAGCGGGAGTATGAAGACCCAGTACTTC. Encoded protein: CASSTTSGSMKTQYF.

The rearrangement links TRBV7-9 to TRBJ1-2; 10 bases fit TRBD1. Germline V gene data show CDR1 as SEHNR and CDR2 as FQNEAQ (reference sequence). The trim removed 8 bases at V and 5 bases at J, leaving 8 bases unmatched. The CDR3 has 14 residues. Here the CDR3 DNA reads TGTGCCAGCGGCCCCGGGACAGGGGATTATGGCTACACCTTC. This translates into CASGPGTGDYGYTF.

The rearrangement links TRBV19 to TRBJ2-5, with 7 bases fitting TRBD1. V trimming: 6 bases; J trimming: 3 bases; junction bases outside the gene matches: 1. The CDR3 length is 12 residues. Germline loops: CDR1 LNHDA, CDR2 SQIVND (reference sequence). CDR3 region: CASRQGKETQYF. CDR3 coding DNA: TGTGCCAGTAGACAGGGGAAAGAGACCCAGTACTTC. Full variable domain (remainder filled in from reference TRBV19 and TRBJ2-5): DGGITQSPKYLFRKEGQNVTLSCEQNLNHDAMYWYRQDPGQGLRLIYYSQIVNDFQKGDIAEGYSVSREKKESFPLTVTSAQKNPTAFYLCASRQGKETQYFGPGTRLLVL.

The chain has TRBV4-3 and TRBJ1-5, with D unresolved. This CDR3 comprises 14 residues. Trimming took off 0 bases at V and 8 bases at J, with 11 bases between the two ends. Germline V CDR1 and CDR2: LGHNA, YSLEER. The DNA of the CDR3 is TGCGCCAGCAGCCAAGACCTGACCCGGGAGCCCCAGCATTTT. Translation gives CASSQDLTREPQHF.

This clone was seen a single time. The chain couples TRBV7-9 to TRBJ2-1; no clear D. This CDR3 contains 12 residues. The germline V and J ends were trimmed by 5 bases and 5 bases, with 7 bases remaining between them. CDR1 and CDR2 (germline): SEHNR, FQNEAQ (reference sequence). CDR3: CASSPAHNEQFF. The CDR3 coding sequence is TGTGCCAGCAGCCCGGCCCACAATGAGCAGTTCTTC.